These 24 T cell receptor beta chains originate from one sample sequenced in a study of vaccination and CD4 T cells after COVID-19. Treatment indicated: roughly 10-day PBMC culture with coronavirus spike peptide pools or control peptides (ViraFEST assay). Cultured CD4+ T-cell DNA underwent Oncomine TCR Beta short-read sequencing. TCRdb processed the PCR reads anew with MiXCR; each CDR3 protein has one entry. The table has roughly 18,000 distinct CDR3 sequences, roughly half seen once. Antigens for these TCRs are unknown. The sequencing sample was made of CD4+ T cells from blood, cultured in vitro. Every receptor here comes from a human donor who had recovered from COVID-19.

The chain carries TRBV20-1 and TRBJ2-7; D remains ambiguous. The CDR3 is 12 residues long. The germline CDR1 and CDR2 sequences are DFQATT and SNEGSKA (reference sequence). The germline V and J ends were trimmed by 7 bases and 6 bases, with 16 bases remaining between them. The CDR3 nucleotides are TGCAGTGTCCTAGGTCCTACCTTCGAGCAGTACTTC. As protein: CSVLGPTFEQYF.

The chain joins TRBV12-3 or TRBV12-4 to TRBJ2-7, with 7 bases fitting TRBD1. The V segment lost 9 bases and the J segment 0 bases; nucleotides outside the gene matches: 14. The CDR3 is made up of 16 amino acids. The DNA of the CDR3 is TGTGCCAGAGGGACAGCCGCCCAAAGCGACTCCTACGAGCAGTACTTC. Translated, it gives CARGTAAQSDSYEQYF.

The chain combines TRBV5-6 with TRBJ1-6; the D gene is possibly TRBD1 (5 bases). The length of the CDR3 is 13 residues. The V end lost 3 bases, the J end lost 11 bases, and 12 bases lay between the germline ends. Germline CDR1 reads SGHDT; CDR2 reads YYEEEE. CDR3 sequence reads: CASSWELGAPLHF. The CDR3 DNA reads TGTGCCAGCAGCTGGGAGCTGGGGGCACCCCTCCACTTT.

The CDR3 region is CSARTGIDGYTF. As DNA, the CDR3 is TGCAGTGCGAGGACAGGAATAGATGGCTACACCTTC. The V gene is TRBV20-1, the J gene TRBJ1-2, with 7 bases fitting TRBD1. The germline V gene has CDR1 DFQATT and CDR2 SNEGSKA (reference sequence). With 6 bases clipped from V and 6 bases from J, the junction kept 7 bases outside the gene matches. The CDR3 runs 12 residues.

The CDR3 reads CSARYGQYYTF. In nucleotides, the CDR3 is TGCAGTGCTAGGTACGGACAGTACTACACCTTC. The chain has TRBV20-1 and TRBJ1-2; possibly TRBD1 for D (6 bases). V was trimmed by 3 bases and J by 10 bases, leaving 12 bases between them. Germline values: CDR1 DFQATT, CDR2 SNEGSKA (reference sequence). The length of the CDR3 is 11 residues.

This clonotype was recorded only once. The chain couples TRBV7-6 to TRBJ2-2; perhaps TRBD2 as D (6 bases). Germline CDR1 reads SGHVS; CDR2 reads FNYEAQ. V lost 2 bases and J lost 2, with 12 bases in between. The CDR3 is 16 amino acids. CDR3 nucleotides: TGTGCCAGCAGCTTATCTCCGGCGGGAAACACCGGGGAGCTGTTTTTT. This codes for CASSLSPAGNTGELFF.

The chain is built from TRBV6-4 and TRBJ2-1; 7 nucleotides align to TRBD2. Germline V lookup: CDR1 MRHNA, CDR2 SNTAGT. V shed 4 bases and J 4 bases; nucleotides not matched to a gene: 16. There are 18 residues in the CDR3. Written as DNA, the CDR3 is TGTGCCAGCAGTGGGGGGGGGTGTGGCGGGAGCGGGTACAATGAGCAGTTCTTC. Its protein is CASSGGGCGGSGYNEQFF.

This clonotype was recorded once. The chain has TRBV20-1 and TRBJ2-7; 7 bases are shared with TRBD2. CDR1 and CDR2 from the germline V gene are DFQATT and SNEGSKA (reference sequence). Trimming removed 1 base from V and 5 bases from J; junction bases left unmatched: 14. The CDR3 sequence is 16 residues long. CDR3 in amino acids: CSARVFARFGGNEQYF. CDR3 DNA: TGCAGTGCTAGAGTTTTTGCTCGCTTCGGGGGGAACGAGCAGTACTTC.

This clonotype came up a few times. The chain links TRBV20-1 to TRBJ2-3; D unclear. V shed 6 bases and J shed 7 bases, with 11 bases lying between them. CDR1 is DFQATT and CDR2 is SNEGSKA in the germline V gene (reference sequence). The CDR3 contains 11 residues. This chain's CDR3 is CSAVGAYTQYF. The DNA of the CDR3 is TGCAGTGCGGTAGGCGCATATACGCAGTATTTT.

V usage is TRBV27 and J usage is TRBJ2-2, with TRBD2 matching 8 bases. Germline V gene data show CDR1 as MNHEY and CDR2 as SMNVEV (reference sequence). There are 14 residues in the CDR3. Trimming at V came to 6 bases and at J to 5 bases, leaving 5 bases not matched to a gene. The CDR3 DNA is TGTGCCAGCAGAATAAGCGGGGGAACCGGGGAGCTGTTTTTT. Encoded protein: CASRISGGTGELFF.

This clonotype was recorded a few times. This rearrangement joins TRBV27 to TRBJ2-7, with D uncertain. The CDR3 loop spans 15 amino acids. The germline V gene has CDR1 MNHEY and CDR2 SMNVEV (reference sequence). V gave up 3 bases and J gave up 0 bases, with 12 bases separating them. CDR3 loop: CASSFWAARSYEQYF. The CDR3 nucleotides are TGTGCCAGCAGTTTCTGGGCAGCACGCTCCTACGAGCAGTACTTC.

V gene TRBV9 combines with J gene TRBJ1-3; 7 nucleotides align to TRBD1. V trimming: 3 bases; J trimming: 6 bases; junction bases outside the gene matches: 15. Germline assignment: CDR1 SGDLS and CDR2 YYNGEE. The CDR3 has 17 amino acids. CDR3 coding DNA: TGTGCCAGCAGCGGAAGGACAGGTCATGTTGGGGCAAACACCATATATTTT. As protein: CASSGRTGHVGANTIYF.

This chain uses TRBV29-1 with TRBJ1-1; D gene ambiguous. Germline V gene data show CDR1 as SQVTM and CDR2 as ANQGSEA. The CDR3 is made up of 11 amino acids. With 4 bases removed from V and 8 bases from J, the gap between germline ends came to 11 bases. The CDR3 DNA is TGCAGCGTTGCGTCAGAAAAGGAAGCTTTCTTT. Protein sequence: CSVASEKEAFF.

The V and J genes are TRBV20-1 and TRBJ2-1, with 7 bases aligning to TRBD2. In germline, CDR1 is DFQATT, CDR2 SNEGSKA (reference sequence). Losses at the gene ends were 6 bases for V and 4 bases for J; bases not matched to a gene: 12. The CDR3 covers 15 residues. The CDR3 sequence: CSAEAPSGEYNEQFF. The CDR3 DNA follows: TGCAGTGCCGAGGCACCTAGCGGAGAGTACAATGAGCAGTTCTTC.

The rearrangement links TRBV6-2 or TRBV6-3 to TRBJ2-7; D could derive from TRBD1 or TRBD2 (6 bases each). V lost 0 bases, J lost 2 bases, and 17 bases lay in between. The CDR3 totals 17 residues. Germline-derived CDR1 and CDR2 are MNHEY and SVGEGT. This CDR3 reads CASSYSVGGQSPYEQYF. CDR3 nucleotides: TGTGCCAGCAGTTACTCGGTCGGGGGACAATCACCCTACGAGCAGTACTTC.

The rearrangement links TRBV7-2 to TRBJ1-2, with D unclear. CDR1 is SGHTA, CDR2 FQGNSA, per germline. This CDR3 region has 13 residues. The ends were cut back, 4 bases at V and 2 bases at J, with 8 bases in the middle. CDR3 DNA sequence: TGTGCCAGCAGCTCCGATGGGAACTATGGCTACACCTTC. This sequence encodes CASSSDGNYGYTF.

This clonotype was detected a few times. V usage is TRBV20-1 and J usage is TRBJ1-2; no clear D gene. Trimming took 1 base from V and 6 from J, leaving 18 bases between them. The CDR3 totals 15 residues. The V gene's germline CDR1 is DFQATT and CDR2 SNEGSKA (reference sequence). CDR3 coding DNA: TGCAGTGCTAGAGGTTTTCGGGCCCAGCACGATGGCTACACCTTC. Translation gives CSARGFRAQHDGYTF.

The chain is built from TRBV7-2 and TRBJ1-4; the D is unclear. The CDR3 totals 15 residues. V was cut by 3 bases and J by 0 bases, with 8 bases left in between. CDR1 and CDR2 (germline): SGHTA, FQGNSA. CDR3 amino acids: CASSFNGATNEKLFF. In DNA, the CDR3 is TGTGCCAGCAGCTTCAATGGAGCAACTAATGAAAAACTGTTTTTT.

As for this clonotype: The junction and the germline gene differ at one end; a read error may be behind it. The chain links TRBV20-1 to TRBJ2-2; maybe TRBD2 (5 bases). The CDR3 runs 12 residues. Germline-derived CDR1 and CDR2 are DFQATT and SNEGSKA (reference sequence). DNA for the CDR3: TGCAGTTTCCTTGAGAACACCGGGGAGCTGTCTTTT. Protein sequence: CSFLENTGELSF.

The rearrangement joins TRBV20-1 to TRBJ2-4; the D is unclear. Germline lookup yields CDR1 DFQATT and CDR2 SNEGSKA (reference sequence). Trimming shortened V by 6 bases and J by 11 bases, and 14 bases separated the two germline ends. This CDR3 comprises 11 residues. CDR3 DNA sequence: TGCAGTGCCCCCAAGGCGGAAGTTCAGTACTTC. Translating it yields CSAPKAEVQYF.

The V and J genes are TRBV20-1 and TRBJ2-5; TRBD2 matches 11 bases. The CDR3 is 17 residues long. Germline V gene lookup returns CDR1 DFQATT and CDR2 SNEGSKA (reference sequence). V was clipped by 3 bases and J by 7 bases; unmatched bases: 16. In DNA, the CDR3 is TGCAGTGCTAGTACTAGCGGGAGTCTAAGTTTAGCGGGGACCCAGTACTTC. Its protein is CSASTSGSLSLAGTQYF.

This chain uses TRBV28 with TRBJ1-2; D uncertain. The CDR3 length is 14 residues. V shed 2 bases and J shed 4 bases, with 11 bases lying between them. Germline CDR1 is MDHEN and CDR2 is SYDVKM. CDR3 region: CASSLVPEGYGYTF. The CDR3 nucleotides are TGTGCCAGCAGTTTAGTTCCCGAGGGCTATGGCTACACCTTC.

The rearrangement uses TRBV20-1 and TRBJ2-2; possible D gene TRBD2, 6 bases. The CDR3 is made up of 16 amino acids. V lost 0 bases and J 4 bases, leaving 15 bases between the germline ends. Germline assignment: CDR1 DFQATT and CDR2 SNEGSKA (reference sequence). CDR3 in DNA: TGCAGTGCTAGAGATCGTTTGGGGGGTCTCACCGGGGAGCTGTTTTTT. Amino acids: CSARDRLGGLTGELFF.

The V and J genes are TRBV6-2 or TRBV6-3 and TRBJ2-7, with 9 bases identical to TRBD1. Trimming took 5 bases from V and 4 from J; bases not matched to a gene: 0. Germline V lookup: CDR1 MNHEY, CDR2 SVGEGT. CDR3 size: 12 residues. Here the CDR3 reads CASSDRGYEQYF. Written as DNA, the CDR3 is TGTGCCAGCAGTGACAGGGGGTACGAGCAGTACTTC.